This TCR beta chain comes out of a study of T-cell reconstitution after alpha-beta-depleted transplantation in children. General study results and limits: Several hundred expanded graft clones reportedly supplied alpha-beta T cells about two months after transplant. One year after transplant, T-cell counts and diversity came mostly from newly produced T cells. The origin of high day-60 TCRbeta diversity in some patients lay in surviving recipient T cells and thymic progenitors.

Germline V gene data show CDR1 as SGHRS and CDR2 as YFSETQ. There are 13 residues in the CDR3. V lost 7 bases and J lost 2, with 12 bases in between. Unique molecular identifiers were built into the TCRbeta library. Each CDR3 protein gets one entry after TCRdb re-called the PCR reads with MiXCR. Of about 580,000 distinct CDR3 sequences listed, roughly a quarter are singletons. As regards this clonotype: Its target is unknown.

The source was PBMCs, collected before TCRalphabeta/CD19-depleted stem cell transplant. The chain carries TRBV5-1 and TRBJ1-1, with a weak D call TRBD1 (5 bases). The TCR comes from a boy in the first two years of life with Wiskott-Aldrich syndrome, due to receive a stem cell transplant. The chain's CDR3 is CASAITGNTEAFF. The CDR3 region has the DNA TGCGCCAGCGCCATAACAGGAAACACTGAAGCTTTCTTT.